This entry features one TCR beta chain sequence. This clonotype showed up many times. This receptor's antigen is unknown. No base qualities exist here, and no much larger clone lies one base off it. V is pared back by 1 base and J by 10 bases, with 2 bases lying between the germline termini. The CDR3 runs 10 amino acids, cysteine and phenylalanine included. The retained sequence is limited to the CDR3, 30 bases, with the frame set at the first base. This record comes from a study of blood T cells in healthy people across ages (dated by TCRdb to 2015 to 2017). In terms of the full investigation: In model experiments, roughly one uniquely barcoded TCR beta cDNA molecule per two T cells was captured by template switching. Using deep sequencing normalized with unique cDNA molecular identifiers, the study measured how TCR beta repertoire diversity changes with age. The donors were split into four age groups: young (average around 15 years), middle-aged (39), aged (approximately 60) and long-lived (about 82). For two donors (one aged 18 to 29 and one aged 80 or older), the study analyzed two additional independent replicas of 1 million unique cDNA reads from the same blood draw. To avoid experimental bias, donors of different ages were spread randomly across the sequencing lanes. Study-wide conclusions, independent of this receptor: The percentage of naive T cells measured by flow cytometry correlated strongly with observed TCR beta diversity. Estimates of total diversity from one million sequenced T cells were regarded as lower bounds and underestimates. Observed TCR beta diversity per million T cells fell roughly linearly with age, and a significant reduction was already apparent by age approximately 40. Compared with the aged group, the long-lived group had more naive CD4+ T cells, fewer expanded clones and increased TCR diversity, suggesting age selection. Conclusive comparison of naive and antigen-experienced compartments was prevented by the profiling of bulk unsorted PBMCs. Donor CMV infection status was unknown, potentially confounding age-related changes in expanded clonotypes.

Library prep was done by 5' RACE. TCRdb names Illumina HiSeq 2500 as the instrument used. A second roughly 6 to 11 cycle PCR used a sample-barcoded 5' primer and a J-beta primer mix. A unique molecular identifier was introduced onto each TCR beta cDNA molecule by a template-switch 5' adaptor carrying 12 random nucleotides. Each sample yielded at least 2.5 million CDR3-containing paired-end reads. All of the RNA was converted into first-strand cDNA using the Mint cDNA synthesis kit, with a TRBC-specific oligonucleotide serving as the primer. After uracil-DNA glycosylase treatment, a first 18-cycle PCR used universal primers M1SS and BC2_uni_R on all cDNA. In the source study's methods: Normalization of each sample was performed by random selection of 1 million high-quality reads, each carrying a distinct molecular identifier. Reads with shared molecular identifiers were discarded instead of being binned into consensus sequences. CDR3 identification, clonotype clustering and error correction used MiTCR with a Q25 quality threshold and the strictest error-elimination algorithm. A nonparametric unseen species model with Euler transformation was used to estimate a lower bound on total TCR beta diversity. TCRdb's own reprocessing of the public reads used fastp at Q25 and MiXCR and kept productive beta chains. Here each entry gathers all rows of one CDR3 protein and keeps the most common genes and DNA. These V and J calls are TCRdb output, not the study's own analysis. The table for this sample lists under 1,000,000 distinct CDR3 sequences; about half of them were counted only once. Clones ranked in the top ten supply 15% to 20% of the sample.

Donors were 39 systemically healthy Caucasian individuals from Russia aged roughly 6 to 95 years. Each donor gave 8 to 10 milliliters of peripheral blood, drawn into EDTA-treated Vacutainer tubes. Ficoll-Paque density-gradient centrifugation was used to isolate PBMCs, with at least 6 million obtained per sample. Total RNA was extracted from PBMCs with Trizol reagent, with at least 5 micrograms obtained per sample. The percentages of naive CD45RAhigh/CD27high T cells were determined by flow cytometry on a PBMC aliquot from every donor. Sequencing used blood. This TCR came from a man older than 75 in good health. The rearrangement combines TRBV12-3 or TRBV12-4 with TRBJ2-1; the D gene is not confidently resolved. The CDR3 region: CASSLGEQFF. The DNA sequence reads TGTGCCAGCAGTTTAGGAGAGCAGTTCTTC.